Reported below is one T cell receptor (beta chain). This entry belongs to a study of blood T cell repertoires in COVID-19. Study as a whole: COVID-19 samples collected from the United States, Italy and Spain covered acute and convalescent phases.

Clones were sequenced by immunoSEQ multiplex PCR, and TCRdb holds only the in-frame ones, with some missing. The sample has fewer than 350,000 clones; roughly nine tenths are singletons. Germline CDR1 and CDR2: KGHSH and LQKENI. V was cut by 4 bases and J by 4 bases, with 17 bases left in between. The CDR3 is made up of 15 amino acids. The TCR was taken from a man between 40 and 49 years old with active or convalescent COVID-19. The sample consisted of peripheral blood. This sequence joins TRBV18 and TRBJ2-7, with D possibly TRBD1 on 9 matching bases. The CDR3 is CASSLDRGGRYEQYF. The CDR3, as DNA: TGTGCCAGCTCACTGGACAGGGGCGGGAGGTACGAGCAGTACTTC. Looking up the rest from reference TRBV18 and TRBJ2-7 gives the full variable domain: NAGVMQNPRHLVRRRGQEARLRCSPMKGHSHVYWYRQLPEEGLKFMVYLQKENIIDESGMPKERFSAEFPKEGPSILRIQQVVRGDSAAYFCASSLDRGGRYEQYFGPGTRLTVT.